What follows are 5 T cell receptor beta chains derived from one specimen sequenced in a study of T cell changes during pregnancy in multiple sclerosis. Produced via immunoSEQ multiplex PCR; TCRdb's table is partial and in-frame only. The sample has approximately 90,000 clones, around 94% seen once. The sequences come from peripheral blood, collected in the third trimester of pregnancy. The receptors were gathered from a female donor with multiple sclerosis, enrolled in a pregnancy study.

The V call is TRBV5-6, the J call TRBJ2-1, with D possibly being TRBD1 (6 bases). Germline-derived CDR1 and CDR2 are SGHDT and YYEEEE. The CDR3 runs to 15 residues. V was trimmed by 2 bases and J by 5 bases, leaving 14 bases between them. The CDR3 spells CASSFGQRKHNEQFF. The CDR3 region has the DNA TGTGCCAGCAGCTTCGGACAGAGAAAACACAATGAGCAGTTCTTC.

The rearrangement uses TRBV12-1 and TRBJ2-7; TRBD2, the D gene given by the table, was not confirmed from the DNA. TRBV12-1 is classified as a pseudogene. The CDR3 is made up of 15 amino acids. CDR3: CASSFLRAPTYEQYF. The DNA for the CDR3 is TGTGCCAGCAGCTTTCTGCGGGCCCCAACCTACGAGCAGTACTTC.

This chain connects TRBV9 to TRBJ2-3; 13 bases are a match to TRBD2. The CDR3 has 16 amino acids. The J segment lost 6 bases and the V segment lost 0 bases, leaving 4 bases of the junction unmatched. CDR1 and CDR2 (germline): SGDLS, YYNGEE. CDR3 sequence (DNA): TGTGCCAGCAGCGTAGGGGGGACTAGCGGGATGGATACGCAGTATTTT. Its protein product is CASSVGGTSGMDTQYF.

The chain couples TRBV12-5 to TRBJ2-2; TRBD2 matches 7 bases. The J segment lost 5 bases and the V segment lost 7 bases, leaving 10 bases of the junction unmatched. From germline, CDR1 is LGHNT and CDR2 FRNRAP. This CDR3 region has 15 residues. CDR3 sequence: CASALRGEGTGELFF. The CDR3 DNA reads as TGTGCTAGTGCCTTAAGAGGGGAGGGGACCGGGGAGCTGTTTTTT.

The chain carries TRBV2 and TRBJ1-5; D ambiguous. The CDR3 length is 13 residues. Per germline, CDR1 SNHLY and CDR2 FYNNEI. With 7 bases removed from V and 4 bases from J, the gap between germline ends came to 11 bases. The CDR3 region has the DNA TGTGCCAGCACGGTCCTCCGGAATCAGCCCCAGCATTTT. It codes for CASTVLRNQPQHF.